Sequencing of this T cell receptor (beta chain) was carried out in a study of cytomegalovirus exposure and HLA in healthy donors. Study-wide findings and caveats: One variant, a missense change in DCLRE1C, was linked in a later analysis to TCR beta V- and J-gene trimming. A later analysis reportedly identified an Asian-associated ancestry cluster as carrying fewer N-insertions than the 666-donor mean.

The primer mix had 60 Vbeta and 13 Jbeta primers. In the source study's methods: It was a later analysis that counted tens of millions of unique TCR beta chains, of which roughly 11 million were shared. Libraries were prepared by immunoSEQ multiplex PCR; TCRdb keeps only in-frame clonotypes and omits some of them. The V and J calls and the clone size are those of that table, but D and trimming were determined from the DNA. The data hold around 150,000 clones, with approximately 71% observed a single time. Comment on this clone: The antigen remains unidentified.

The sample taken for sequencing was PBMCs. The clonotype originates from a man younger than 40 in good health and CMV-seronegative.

Here the CDR3 reads CASSDRTASGNEQFF. The CDR3 region has the DNA TGTGCCAGCAGTGATAGGACGGCTAGCGGCAATGAGCAGTTCTTC. The chain couples TRBV2 to TRBJ2-1, with 7 positions matching TRBD2. V lost 3 bases to trimming and J lost 6 bases; unmatched junction nucleotides: 8. The germline CDR1 and CDR2 sequences are SNHLY and FYNNEI. CDR3 length: 15 amino acids. The full variable domain, rest sourced from reference TRBV2 and TRBJ2-1, is EPEVTQTPSHQVTQMGQEVILRCVPISNHLYFYWYRQILGQKVEFLVSFYNNEISEKSEIFDDQFSVERPDGSNFTLKIRSTKLEDSAMYFCASSDRTASGNEQFFGPGTRLTVL.